This note documents a single T cell receptor beta chain sequence. The data originate from a study of cytomegalovirus exposure and HLA in healthy donors. Germline CDR1 PRHDT, CDR2 FYEKMQ (reference sequence). The CDR3 covers 15 residues. Trimming at V came to 4 bases and at J to 0 bases, leaving 2 bases not matched to a gene. Profiled with immunoSEQ multiplex PCR; TCRdb holds only in-frame clones, not every one. The sample yields about 65,000 clones, roughly 94% seen once. The receptor comes from a young woman in good health and CMV-seronegative. The chain uses TRBV13 and TRBJ1-4; 7 positions match TRBD1. Sequencing input: PBMCs. The CDR3 nucleotides are TGTGCCAGCAGCTGGACAGGTGCAACTAATGAAAAACTGTTTTTT. Its protein is CASSWTGATNEKLFF.